This entry features one T cell receptor (beta chain) sequence. As yet, its antigen is unknown. The data were obtained in a study of T cell responses to AZD1222 COVID-19 vaccine. General observations from the study: Reportedly, close to half of spike-specific TCRs are directed against unmutated variant regions.

Libraries were prepared by immunoSEQ multiplex PCR; TCRdb keeps only in-frame clonotypes and omits some of them. This sample has around 160,000 clones, with more than 75% found just once. Source: peripheral blood, taken on day 0 of AZD1222 vaccination. This clonotype was sampled from an adult in good health.

CDR3 loop: CASSYRYVTGGEKLFF. The CDR3 coding sequence is TGTGCCAGCAGTTACCGTTACGTGACAGGAGGGGAAAAACTGTTTTTT. The chain has TRBV6-5 and TRBJ1-4, with D possibly being TRBD1 (6 bases). V shed 2 bases and J shed 8 bases, with 18 bases lying between them. The CDR3 runs to 16 residues. CDR1 is MNHEY, CDR2 SVGAGI, per germline.